These T cell receptor beta chains were read from a single sample in a study of T cell responses to AZD1222 COVID-19 vaccine. Generated by immunoSEQ multiplex PCR, the TCRdb table keeps only in-frame clones and is missing some. In the table there are 150,000 to 200,000 clones, roughly 92% of which are singletons. The material sequenced was peripheral blood, taken on day 0 of AZD1222 vaccination. These receptors all stem from an adult in good health. The CDR3 runs from the conserved cysteine through the conserved F or W. The order of the fields is J gene, V gene, D gene, CDR3 protein, CDR3 DNA. D genes are given only for firm matches.

TRBJ1-6	TRBV7-2	TRBD1	CASSLSSPGQGSPLHF	TGTGCCAGCAGCTTATCATCCCCAGGACAGGGTTCACCCCTCCACTTT
TRBJ2-2	TRBV28	.	CASSSGNTGELFF	TGTGCCAGCAGCTCGGGGAACACCGGGGAGCTGTTTTTT
TRBJ2-5	TRBV4-1	.	CASSQDIYPQGTQYF	TGCGCCAGCAGCCAAGATATCTACCCTCAAGGGACCCAGTACTTC
TRBJ1-2	TRBV3-1/TRBV3-2	.	CASASENYGYTF	TGTGCCAGCGCTTCCGAGAACTATGGCTACACCTTC
TRBJ2-7	TRBV19	.	CASSIGWGSSYEQYF	TGTGCCAGTAGTATAGGTTGGGGCAGCTCCTACGAGCAGTACTTC
TRBJ1-2	TRBV27	.	CASSLRSGDYGYTF	TGTGCCAGCAGTTTGAGGTCCGGGGACTATGGCTACACCTTC
TRBJ1-1	TRBV5-1	.	CASSLAQPRGTEAFF	TGCGCCAGCAGCTTAGCCCAACCGCGGGGCACTGAAGCTTTCTTT
TRBJ2-1	TRBV5-1	TRBD1	CASSTLGQGRSEQFF	TGCGCCAGCAGCACCCTTGGACAGGGCAGAAGTGAGCAGTTCTTC
TRBJ1-2	TRBV7-2	.	CASSFSGGGNYGYTF	TGTGCCAGCAGCTTTTCGGGAGGGGGTAACTATGGCTACACCTTC
TRBJ2-1	TRBV28	.	CASSPGGRYNEQFF	TGTGCCAGCAGCCCGGGGGGCCGTTACAATGAGCAGTTCTTC
TRBJ1-3	TRBV7-9	.	CASSAVPPSGNTIYF	TGTGCCAGCAGCGCCGTCCCACCCTCTGGAAACACCATATATTTT
TRBJ1-4	TRBV4-1	TRBD1	CASSRQELIPGQGLANEKLFF	TGCGCCAGCAGCCGCCAGGAGCTGATTCCGGGACAGGGGTTAGCTAATGAAAAACTGTTTTTT
TRBJ1-2	TRBV19	.	CASTPRQLQNYGYTF	TGTGCCAGTACCCCGCGACAGCTGCAGAACTATGGCTACACCTTC
TRBJ1-6	TRBV7-9	.	CASSSSGVPGHSPLHF	TGTGCCAGCAGCTCGTCAGGGGTCCCCGGCCATTCACCCCTCCACTTT